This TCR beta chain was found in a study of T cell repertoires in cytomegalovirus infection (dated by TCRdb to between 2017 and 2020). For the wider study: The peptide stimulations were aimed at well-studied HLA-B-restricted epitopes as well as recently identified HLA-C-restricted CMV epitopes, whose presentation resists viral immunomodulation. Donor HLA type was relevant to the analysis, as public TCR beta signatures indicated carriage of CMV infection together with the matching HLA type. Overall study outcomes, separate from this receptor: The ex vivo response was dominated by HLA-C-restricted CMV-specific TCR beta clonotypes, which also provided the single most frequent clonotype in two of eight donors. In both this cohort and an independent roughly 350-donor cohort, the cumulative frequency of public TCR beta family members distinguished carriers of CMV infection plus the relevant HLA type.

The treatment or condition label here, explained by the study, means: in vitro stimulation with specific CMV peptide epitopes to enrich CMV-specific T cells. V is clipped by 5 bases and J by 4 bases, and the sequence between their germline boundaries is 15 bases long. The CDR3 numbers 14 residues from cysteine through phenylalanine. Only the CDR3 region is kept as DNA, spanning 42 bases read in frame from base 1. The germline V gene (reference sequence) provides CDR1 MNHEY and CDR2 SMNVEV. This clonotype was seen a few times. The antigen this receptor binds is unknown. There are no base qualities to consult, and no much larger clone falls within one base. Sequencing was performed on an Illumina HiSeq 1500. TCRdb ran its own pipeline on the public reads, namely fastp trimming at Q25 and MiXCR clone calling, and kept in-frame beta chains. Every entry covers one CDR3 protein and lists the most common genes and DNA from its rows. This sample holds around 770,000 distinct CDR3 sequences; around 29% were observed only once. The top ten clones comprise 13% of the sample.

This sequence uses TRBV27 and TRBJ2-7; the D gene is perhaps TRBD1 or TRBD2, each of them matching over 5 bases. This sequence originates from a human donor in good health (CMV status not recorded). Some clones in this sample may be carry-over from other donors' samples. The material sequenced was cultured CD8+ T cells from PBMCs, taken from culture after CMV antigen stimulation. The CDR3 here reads CASSPRGPVYEQYF. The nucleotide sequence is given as TGTGCCAGCAGTCCTCGGGGCCCTGTATACGAGCAGTACTTC.